Shown below are 32 T cell receptor beta chains from a single sample sequenced in a study of blood T cell repertoires in COVID-19. Only in-frame clones appear in the TCRdb table, and some are missing; sequencing was by immunoSEQ multiplex PCR. The repertoire includes a few hundred thousand clones, approximately 81% of them detected once, and under 7% sits in the top ten. The sample comprised PBMCs or T cells enriched from blood (not recorded which). These receptor sequences come from a woman between 50 and 59 years old who had been exposed to COVID-19.

This rearrangement joins TRBV7-3 to TRBJ2-1; D uncertain. The germline V gene has CDR1 SGHTA and CDR2 FQGTGA. V gave up 1 base and J gave up 4 bases, with 5 bases separating them. The CDR3 is made up of 13 amino acids. The CDR3, as DNA: TGTGCCAGCAGCTTAAGGAGTTACAATGAGCAGTTCTTC. This codes for CASSLRSYNEQFF.

This chain uses TRBV29-1 with TRBJ1-2; possible D gene TRBD1, 5 bases. CDR3 size: 15 residues. Trimming took off 6 bases at V and 7 bases at J, with 24 bases between the two ends. CDR1 SQVTM and CDR2 ANQGSEA come from the germline V gene. In DNA, the CDR3 is TGCAGCGTCGTCCCCTTGGGTGGCCCGGGGGGTGGCTACACCTTC. Amino acid sequence: CSVVPLGGPGGGYTF.

This chain links TRBV7-2 with TRBJ2-3; the D gene is possibly TRBD2 (6 bases). The CDR3 has 14 amino acids. V was cut by 5 bases and J by 5 bases, with 14 bases left in between. Germline V gene sequence: CDR1 SGHTA, CDR2 FQGNSA. The CDR3 DNA follows: TGTGCCAGCAGCCTAAGGATTAGCGGAGATACGCAGTATTTT. Translated: CASSLRISGDTQYF.

V is TRBV7-8 and J is TRBJ1-6; 9 bases are shared with TRBD1. This CDR3 comprises 15 residues. The trim removed 1 base at V and 16 bases at J, leaving 11 bases unmatched. Looked up from germline, CDR1 is SGHVS and CDR2 is FQNEAQ. In DNA form, the CDR3 reads TGTGCCAGCAGCTTAGAGGGGACAGGGTCCTCAGGGCTCCACTTT. Translation gives CASSLEGTGSSGLHF.

CDR3: CASSQGVMGQRNEKLFF. The CDR3 region has the DNA TGCGCCAGCAGCCAAGGAGTAATGGGACAGCGGAATGAAAAACTGTTTTTT. V usage is TRBV4-1 and J usage is TRBJ1-4; 7 bases agree with TRBD1. Germline values: CDR1 MGHRA, CDR2 YSYEKL. This CDR3 has 17 residues. J was trimmed by 5 bases and V by 1 base; bases with no gene match: 10.

The V and J genes are TRBV19 and TRBJ1-5; D remains ambiguous. The CDR3 extends over 14 amino acids. Trimming pared 1 base from V and 6 bases from J, leaving 10 bases between. Germline loops: CDR1 LNHDA, CDR2 SQIVND (reference sequence). This CDR3 reads CASSIGGIGQPQHF. The CDR3 nucleotides read TGTGCCAGTAGTATAGGTGGTATCGGTCAGCCCCAGCATTTT. The full variable domain, its missing parts supplied by reference TRBV19 and TRBJ1-5, is DGGITQSPKYLFRKEGQNVTLSCEQNLNHDAMYWYRQDPGQGLRLIYYSQIVNDFQKGDIAEGYSVSREKKESFPLTVTSAQKNPTAFYLCASSIGGIGQPQHFGDGTRLSIL.

The genes are TRBV19 and TRBJ1-1, with 10 nucleotides matching TRBD1. V was pared by 7 bases and J by 0 bases, with 11 bases of the junction left unmatched. Germline assignment: CDR1 LNHDA and CDR2 SQIVND (reference sequence). The CDR3 length is 17 residues. CDR3 loop: CASTPGTGVGLNTEAFF. In DNA, the CDR3 is TGTGCCAGTACTCCCGGGACAGGGGTCGGGCTGAACACTGAAGCTTTCTTT.

This CDR3 is CASTLGGAPYQPQHF. Here the CDR3 DNA reads TGTGCCAGTACCCTAGGGGGGGCCCCCTATCAGCCCCAGCATTTT. This rearrangement joins TRBV19 to TRBJ1-5, with D possibly matching TRBD1 (6 bases). Germline CDR1 reads LNHDA; CDR2 reads SQIVND (reference sequence). CDR3 length equals 15 residues. With 7 bases removed from V and 5 bases from J, the gap between germline ends came to 18 bases.

Notes on this clone: Other nucleotide sequences in the sample specify the same CDR3. The chain uses TRBV2 and TRBJ2-2; no definite D call. The germline V gene has CDR1 SNHLY and CDR2 FYNNEI. V lost 8 bases and J 1 base, leaving 8 bases between the germline ends. CDR3 length: 13 amino acids. The CDR3 nucleotides read TGTGCCAGCGGCCTCCTGAACACCGGGGAGCTGTTTTTT. Its translation: CASGLLNTGELFF.

This chain joins TRBV28 and TRBJ1-5; no clear D. Germline values: CDR1 MDHEN, CDR2 SYDVKM. Trimming shortened V by 10 bases and J by 5 bases, and 15 bases separated the two germline ends. The CDR3 contains 13 residues. The CDR3 loop reads CATCDLRDQPQHF. DNA for the CDR3: TGTGCCACCTGTGATCTCCGGGATCAGCCCCAGCATTTT.

The chain carries TRBV3-1 (or the pseudogene TRBV3-2) and TRBJ2-7; 9 bases align to TRBD1. The germline CDR1 and CDR2 sequences are LGHDT and YNNKEL (reference sequence). The junction had 11 bases not matched to a gene; V was cut back by 4 bases and J by 4 bases. The CDR3 totals 16 residues. CDR3 DNA: TGTGCCAGCAGCCTCAGTCCTAGGACAGGGGTGTACGAGCAGTACTTC. Its protein is CASSLSPRTGVYEQYF.

This chain connects TRBV14 to TRBJ2-5; TRBD2 matches 7 bases. There are 15 residues in the CDR3. Per the germline V gene, CDR1 is SGHDN and CDR2 is FVKESK. V trimming: 5 bases; J trimming: 5 bases; junction bases outside the gene matches: 11. CDR3 amino acids: CASSDKAGSSETQYF. The DNA of the CDR3 is TGTGCCAGCAGCGACAAAGCGGGGTCCTCGGAGACCCAGTACTTC.

This chain uses TRBV29-1 with TRBJ1-2; the D is unclear. Germline V gene sequence: CDR1 SQVTM, CDR2 ANQGSEA. Between the trimmed V and J ends, which lost 7 bases and 3 bases, there was a span of 9 bases. The CDR3 length is 11 residues. The CDR3 loop reads CSAMTHYGYTF. In nucleotides, the CDR3 is TGCAGCGCTATGACTCACTATGGCTACACCTTC.

This clone was seen a handful of times. The V call is TRBV7-2, the J call TRBJ1-5; D unresolved. Germline V gene sequence: CDR1 SGHTA, CDR2 FQGNSA. This CDR3 is 13 amino acids long. Trimming removed 5 bases from V and 7 bases from J, with 12 bases in between. The CDR3 DNA follows: TGTGCCAGCAGCACGACGGGAGGGCAGCCCCAGCATTTT. It codes for CASSTTGGQPQHF.

This clone was observed many times. V is TRBV18 and J is TRBJ1-2; D gene ambiguous. CDR3 size: 16 residues. Trimming took 5 bases from V and 1 from J, leaving 17 bases between them. Per germline, CDR1 KGHSH and CDR2 LQKENI. CDR3 protein: CASSKSGQHNNYGYTF. The DNA of the CDR3 is TGTGCCAGCTCAAAAAGCGGCCAACATAATAACTATGGCTACACCTTC.

This clone was recorded only once. V usage is TRBV5-4 and J usage is TRBJ1-1; unclear D gene. CDR1 and CDR2 (germline): SGHNT, YYREEE (reference sequence). The CDR3 runs to 11 residues. Trimming removed 4 bases at V and 3 bases at J, with 4 bases between. DNA for the CDR3: TGTGCCAGCAGCCTTGACACTGAAGCTTTCTTT. Translating it yields CASSLDTEAFF.

V and J are TRBV5-4 and TRBJ1-2; 7 positions match TRBD1. The V gene's germline CDR1 is SGHNT and CDR2 YYREEE (reference sequence). The CDR3 is 13 amino acids. Trimming cost V 4 bases and J 6 bases; bases outside gene matches: 6. The CDR3 reads CASSLTGIDGYTF. CDR3 nucleotides: TGTGCCAGCAGCCTGACAGGGATCGATGGCTACACCTTC.

This chain joins TRBV5-6 and TRBJ2-7; 8 bases are shared with TRBD1. CDR1 and CDR2 (germline): SGHDT, YYEEEE. The CDR3 contains 16 residues. With V trimmed by 2 bases and J by 5 bases, 12 bases remained unmatched. The CDR3 nucleotides are TGTGCCAGCAGCTTCGGTCCGGAGGGCAGGGGGCACGAGCAGTACTTC. Protein: CASSFGPEGRGHEQYF.

The chain is built from TRBV5-1 and TRBJ1-2; D gene unclear. The CDR3 extends over 13 amino acids. Trimming removed 5 bases at V and 3 bases at J, with 11 bases between. The V gene's germline CDR1 is SGHRS and CDR2 YFSETQ. DNA for the CDR3: TGCGCCAGCAGATGGGCCGGCGACTATGGCTACACCTTC. Translated, it gives CASRWAGDYGYTF.

This rearrangement joins TRBV7-9 to TRBJ1-1; 7 positions match TRBD1. Germline CDR1 is SEHNR and CDR2 is FQNEAQ (reference sequence). The length of the CDR3 is 14 residues. V lost 5 bases, J lost 3 bases, and 6 bases stayed unmatched. CDR3 coding DNA: TGTGCCAGCAGCCCGACAGGGTTGGACACTGAAGCTTTCTTT. Translating gives CASSPTGLDTEAFF.

The chain carries TRBV5-1 and TRBJ2-2; D might be TRBD1 (6 bases). CDR3 length: 16 amino acids. Germline V gene sequence: CDR1 SGHRS, CDR2 YFSETQ. Trimming stripped 2 bases from V and 1 base from J, with 12 bases between. In DNA, the CDR3 is TGCGCCAGCAGCTTTTTTACAGGGCTGAACACCGGGGAGCTGTTTTTT. As protein: CASSFFTGLNTGELFF.

The rearrangement joins TRBV28 to TRBJ1-2; TRBD1 matches 7 bases. J lost 3 bases, V lost 4 bases, and 8 bases had no gene match. There are 15 residues in the CDR3. Looked up from germline, CDR1 is MDHEN and CDR2 is SYDVKM. The CDR3 sequence is CASSSQGLGDYGYTF. CDR3 bases: TGTGCCAGCAGTTCACAGGGGCTAGGGGACTATGGCTACACCTTC.

The DNA of the CDR3 is TGTGCCAGCAGTAACAGGGGGCCCCTGGGCGAGCAGTACTTC. It yields the protein CASSNRGPLGEQYF. The chain uses TRBV25-1 and TRBJ2-7; TRBD1 matches 9 bases. The CDR3 has 14 amino acids. Trimming took 5 bases from V and 6 from J; bases not matched to a gene: 8. The germline CDR1 and CDR2 sequences are MGHDK and SYGVNS.

This clone was detected only a few times. This chain connects TRBV3-1 (or the pseudogene TRBV3-2) to TRBJ1-2, with D unclear. Trimming cost V 4 bases and J 8 bases, with 17 bases left between them. CDR1 is LGHDT and CDR2 is YNNKEL in the germline V gene (reference sequence). This CDR3 spans 14 amino acids. For the CDR3, the DNA is TGTGCCAGCAGCCTTTCTACAGTCATGGGCGGCTACACCTTC. Translation gives CASSLSTVMGGYTF.

With respect to this clone: This same CDR3 is encoded by further DNA sequences in the sample. V is TRBV6-6 and J is TRBJ1-3, with D possibly matching TRBD1 (6 bases). This CDR3 comprises 14 residues. Germline values: CDR1 MNHNY, CDR2 SVGAGI (reference sequence). The V end lost 6 bases, the J end lost 0 bases, and 9 bases lay between the germline ends. The CDR3, as DNA: TGTGCCAGCAGAGGACAGTTCTCTGGAAACACCATATATTTT. Amino acid sequence: CASRGQFSGNTIYF.

The rearrangement uses TRBV10-3 and TRBJ2-7, with D unresolved. Germline values: CDR1 ENHRY, CDR2 SYGVKD. V was shortened by 8 bases and J by 1 base, with 9 bases between the two germline ends. The CDR3 is made up of 12 amino acids. CDR3 protein: CAISSISYEQYF. In DNA form, the CDR3 reads TGTGCCATCTCGAGCATATCCTACGAGCAGTACTTC.

This chain joins TRBV5-1 and TRBJ1-1, with D maybe TRBD1 (6 bases). The germline gives CDR1 SGHRS, CDR2 YFSETQ. Trimming left V 4 bases short and J 7 bases short, with 11 bases between. This CDR3 has 12 amino acids. The CDR3 DNA is TGCGCCAGCAGCACAACACAGGGTGAAGCTTTCTTT. Translation: CASSTTQGEAFF.

This clone was seen only a few times. The gene calls are TRBV18 and TRBJ2-7; TRBD1 matches at 10 bases. From germline, CDR1 is KGHSH and CDR2 LQKENI. This CDR3 is 16 amino acids long. V trimming: 1 base; J trimming: 0 bases; junction bases outside the gene matches: 3. In DNA, the CDR3 is TGTGCCAGCTCACCACGGAGGACAGGGGGCTCCTACGAGCAGTACTTC. This encodes CASSPRRTGGSYEQYF.

This clone came up once. The genes are TRBV7-9 and TRBJ1-2, with a weak D call TRBD1 (5 bases). Germline V gene data show CDR1 as SEHNR and CDR2 as FQNEAQ (reference sequence). The V end was cut by 3 bases, the J end by 8 bases, with 10 bases between. This CDR3 region has 12 residues. The CDR3 loop reads CASSFREGGYTF. CDR3 sequence (DNA): TGTGCCAGCAGCTTCAGGGAGGGAGGCTACACCTTC.

The chain uses TRBV7-8 and TRBJ1-4; 7 positions match TRBD1. V trimming: 5 bases; J trimming: 3 bases; junction bases outside the gene matches: 6. Per the germline V gene, CDR1 is SGHVS and CDR2 is FQNEAQ. The length of the CDR3 is 15 residues. The CDR3 loop is CASSMTGRSNEKLFF. DNA for the CDR3: TGTGCCAGCAGCATGACAGGGCGGTCTAATGAAAAACTGTTTTTT.

V gene TRBV10-3 combines with J gene TRBJ1-2; 12 positions agree with TRBD1. CDR1 ENHRY and CDR2 SYGVKD come from the germline V gene. This CDR3 comprises 14 residues. The V and J ends lost 6 bases and 4 bases, in that order; junction bases with no gene match: 3. CDR3 loop: CAIRGQGARYGYTF. The DNA of the CDR3 is TGTGCCATCAGGGGACAGGGGGCGCGCTATGGCTACACCTTC.

The rearrangement links TRBV11-2 to TRBJ2-3; the D gene is possibly TRBD1 (7 bases). In germline, CDR1 is SGHAT, CDR2 FQNNGV. The CDR3 is made up of 16 amino acids. The V end was cut by 1 base, the J end by 5 bases, with 16 bases between. In nucleotides, the CDR3 is TGTGCCAGCAGCTTAGGCGGAGGGGGCGCGGGAGATACGCAGTATTTT. Amino acid sequence: CASSLGGGGAGDTQYF.